Sequencing of this T cell receptor beta chain was carried out in a study of T cell responses to AZD1222 COVID-19 vaccine. Study-level findings and limits: Donors, mostly white British, included more females; clonal diversity was possibly underestimated.

The CDR3 is 14 amino acids. CDR1 and CDR2 (germline): MNHEY, SVGAGI. V was pared by 7 bases and J by 3 bases, with 15 bases between. Assay used: immunoSEQ multiplex PCR; TCRdb lists only in-frame clones, some missing. The sample contains roughly 180,000 clones, approximately 94% of which appear only once. As regards this clone: Its antigen is not identified.

The sequence was obtained from an adult in good health. The V and J genes are TRBV6-5 and TRBJ1-2, with D possibly matching TRBD1 (6 bases). The sequenced sample was peripheral blood, obtained on day 0 of AZD1222 vaccination. CDR3: CASTPGHTDYGYTF. DNA of the CDR3: TGTGCCAGCACCCCGGGACACACGGACTATGGCTACACCTTC.